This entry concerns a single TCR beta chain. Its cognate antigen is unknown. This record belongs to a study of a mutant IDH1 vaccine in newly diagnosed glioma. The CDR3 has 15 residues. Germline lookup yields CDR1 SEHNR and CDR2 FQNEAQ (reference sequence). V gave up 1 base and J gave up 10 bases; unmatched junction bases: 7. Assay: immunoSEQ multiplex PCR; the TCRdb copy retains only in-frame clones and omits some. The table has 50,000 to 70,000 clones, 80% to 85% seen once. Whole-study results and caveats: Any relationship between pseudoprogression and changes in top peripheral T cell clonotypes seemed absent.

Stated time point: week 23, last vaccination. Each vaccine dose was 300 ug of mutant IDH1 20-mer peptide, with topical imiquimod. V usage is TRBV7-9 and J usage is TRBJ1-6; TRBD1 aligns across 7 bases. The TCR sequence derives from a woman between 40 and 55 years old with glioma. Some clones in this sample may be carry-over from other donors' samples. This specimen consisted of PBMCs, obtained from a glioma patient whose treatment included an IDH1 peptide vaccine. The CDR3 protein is CASSLGQGSYSPLHF. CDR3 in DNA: TGTGCCAGCAGCTTAGGACAGGGATCATACTCACCCCTCCACTTT.